Listed below are T cell receptor beta chains from one sample, sequenced in a study of T cell changes during pregnancy in multiple sclerosis. The table came from immunoSEQ multiplex PCR; TCRdb's copy has only in-frame clones and leaves some out. The table includes about 92,000 clones, more than 85% detected once. Sequencing was performed on peripheral blood, taken in the first trimester of pregnancy. The receptors were sampled from a female donor with multiple sclerosis, enrolled in a pregnancy study. Both conserved end residues are trimmed from each CDR3. A D gene is named only where the DNA matches it firmly.

d_gene,j_gene,v_gene,CDR3aa
TRBD1,TRBJ2-7,TRBV5-6,ASSFISRDREY
TRBD2,TRBJ2-1,TRBV2,ASSFLGGRIDEQF
NA,TRBJ2-5,TRBV2,ASQPSGQETQY
TRBD1,TRBJ2-7,TRBV7-6,ASSLDDRVGEQY
NA,TRBJ2-3,TRBV19,ASSTGGNTDTQY
TRBD1,TRBJ1-1,TRBV7-2,ASSPDRGNTEAF
TRBD2,TRBJ2-7,TRBV7-7,ASSTGTGGEQY
NA,TRBJ2-5,TRBV19,ASSTADSTGGETQY
NA,TRBJ2-7,TRBV6-7,ASSYPHVGRRSPEQY
TRBD1,TRBJ1-1,TRBV4-1,ASSQPSRGRKTEAF
TRBD2,TRBJ2-7,TRBV7-8,ASSLVWLAGENEQY
TRBD2,TRBJ2-1,TRBV6-1,ASSEVSWTSGRAVEQF
NA,TRBJ2-3,TRBV6-1,ASKALAGTDTQY
NA,TRBJ2-7,TRBV29-1,SGGSPYEQY
NA,TRBJ2-1,TRBV4-1,ASSHPRIYGGNEQF
NA,TRBJ1-2,TRBV21-1,ARGQGPTAGYGYT
TRBD1,TRBJ1-2,TRBV6-5,ASRVITGAYGYT
TRBD2,TRBJ2-1,TRBV9,ASSVPVSGSEQF
NA,TRBJ1-2,TRBV14,ASSQGGFTPYT
NA,TRBJ1-1,TRBV5-1,ASSLSRQNTEAF
TRBD2,TRBJ2-2,TRBV7-9,ASSASGRSGELF
NA,TRBJ1-5,TRBV5-6,ASSSLNQPQH
TRBD1,TRBJ2-7,TRBV28,ASSLLGRGNEQY
NA,TRBJ2-5,TRBV7-2,ASSYPLAGAEETQY
TRBD1,TRBJ1-1,TRBV6-5,ASSYSWGQPAF
TRBD2,TRBJ2-7,TRBV9,ASSVGGGMTYEQY
NA,TRBJ1-1,TRBV28,ASSFPAGAWTEAF
TRBD1,TRBJ2-7,TRBV18,ASSPGTGGSYEQY
NA,TRBJ2-7,TRBV7-2,ASSSPHSGAYEQY
TRBD2,TRBJ2-7,TRBV5-4,ASRLAGGLNYEQY
TRBD1,TRBJ1-4,TRBV19,ASRRDRGEKLF
TRBD2,TRBJ2-7,TRBV15,ATSRLTSGTYEQY
TRBD1,TRBJ2-1,TRBV6-5,ASSSAGTGPNEQF
NA,TRBJ2-2,TRBV29-1,SVESQENTGELF
TRBD1,TRBJ1-5,TRBV28,ASSLLGTGNQPQH
NA,TRBJ1-1,TRBV27,ASSLASRSTEAF
TRBD1,TRBJ1-1,TRBV28,ASSLGTGAYTEAF
TRBD1,TRBJ2-1,TRBV7-9,ASSILDRGGEQF
TRBD1,TRBJ2-3,TRBV30,AWTAGTVTDTQY
NA,TRBJ2-5,TRBV5-1,ASSARTGQETQY
TRBD1,TRBJ1-2,TRBV18,ASSPLDRADYGYT
NA,TRBJ2-7,TRBV11-2,ASSLYLGEQY
NA,TRBJ1-5,TRBV4-3,ASSQDVNRGGQPQH
TRBD2,TRBJ2-5,TRBV5-1,ASSLGLAGGSETQY
TRBD2,TRBJ2-7,TRBV28,ASSLWGSGRGYEQY
NA,TRBJ1-2,TRBV25-1,ASSEQGGGYT
TRBD2,TRBJ2-1,TRBV5-1,ASSPGLAGLNEQF
TRBD2,TRBJ2-1,TRBV7-9,ASSSGLAGVEQF
NA,TRBJ2-3,TRBV7-2,ASSRSGRTDTQY
NA,TRBJ1-2,TRBV27,ASSLVSGAVDGYT
TRBD1,TRBJ2-5,TRBV4-2,ASSRGVAGGRDQETQY
NA,TRBJ2-7,TRBV28,ASSFRGEQY
NA,TRBJ2-1,TRBV28,ASRQVLPSNEQF
NA,TRBJ2-6,TRBV1,TSEGGAAGALSSGANVLT
TRBD1,TRBJ1-2,TRBV19,ASSIGGGGSSGYT